This T cell receptor (beta chain) derives from a study of T cells expressing NK-cell markers. About the study: Investigators obtained TCR beta repertoires from sorted CD3+CD56+NKG2C+, CD3+CD56+NKG2C- and CD3+CD56-NKG2C+ T cells.

No DNA is given; TCRdb re-called the 5' RACE reads and lists each CDR3 protein once. This sample's table has about 440,000 distinct CDR3 sequences. Germline CDR1 is MNHNS and CDR2 is SASEGT. The CDR3 has 13 amino acids. Sequencing input: blood T cells: a sorted CD56 or NKG2C T cell subset, CD4+ or CD8+ T cells, or bulk PBMC T cells (not recorded which). The receptor was derived from a woman aged 18-70 years in good health. J is TRBJ2-3 and V is TRBV6-1; checking the TCRdb D call of TRBD1 is not possible without DNA. The CDR3 reads CASGPGGTDTQYF.